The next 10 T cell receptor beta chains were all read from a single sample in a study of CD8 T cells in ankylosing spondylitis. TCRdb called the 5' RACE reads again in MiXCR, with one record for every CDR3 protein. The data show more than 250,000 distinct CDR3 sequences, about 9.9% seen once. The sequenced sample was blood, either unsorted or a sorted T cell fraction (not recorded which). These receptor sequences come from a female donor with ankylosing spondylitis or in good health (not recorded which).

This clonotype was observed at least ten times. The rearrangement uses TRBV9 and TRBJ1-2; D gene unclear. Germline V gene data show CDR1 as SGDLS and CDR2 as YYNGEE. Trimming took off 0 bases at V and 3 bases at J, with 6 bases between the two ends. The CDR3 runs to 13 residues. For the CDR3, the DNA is TGTGCCAGCAGCGTAGGAAGGGACTATGGCTACACCTTC. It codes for CASSVGRDYGYTF.

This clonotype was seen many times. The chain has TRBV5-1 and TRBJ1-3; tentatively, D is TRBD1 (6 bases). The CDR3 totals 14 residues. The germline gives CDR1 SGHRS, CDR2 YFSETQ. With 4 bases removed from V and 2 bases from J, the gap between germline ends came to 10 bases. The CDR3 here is CASSNPGAGNTIYF. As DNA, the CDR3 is TGCGCCAGCAGCAACCCAGGGGCTGGAAACACCATATATTTT.

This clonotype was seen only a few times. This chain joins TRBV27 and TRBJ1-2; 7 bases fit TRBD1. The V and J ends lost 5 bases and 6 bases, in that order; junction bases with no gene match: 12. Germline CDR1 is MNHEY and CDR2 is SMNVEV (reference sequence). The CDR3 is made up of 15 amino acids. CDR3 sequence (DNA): TGTGCCAGCAGTAGGGGCGCCCGGACAGGCCATGGCTACACCTTC. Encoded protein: CASSRGARTGHGYTF.

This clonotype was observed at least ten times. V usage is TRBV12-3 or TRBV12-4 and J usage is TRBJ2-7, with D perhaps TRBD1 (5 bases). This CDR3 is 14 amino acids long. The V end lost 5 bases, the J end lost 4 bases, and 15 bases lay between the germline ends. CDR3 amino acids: CASSGEGAAYEQYF. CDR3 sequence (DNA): TGTGCCAGCAGTGGCGAAGGGGCCGCATACGAGCAGTACTTC.

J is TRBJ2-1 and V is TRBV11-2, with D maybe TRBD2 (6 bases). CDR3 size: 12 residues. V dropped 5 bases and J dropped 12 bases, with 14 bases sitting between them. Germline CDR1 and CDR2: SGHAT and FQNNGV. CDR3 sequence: CASSPTSPVQFF. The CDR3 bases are TGTGCCAGCAGCCCTACTAGCCCCGTGCAGTTCTTC. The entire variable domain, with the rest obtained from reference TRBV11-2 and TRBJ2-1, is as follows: EAGVAQSPRYKIIEKRQSVAFWCNPISGHATLYWYQQILGQGPKLLIQFQNNGVVDDSQLPKDRFSAERLKGVDSTLKIQPAKLEDSAVYLCASSPTSPVQFFGPGTRLTVL.

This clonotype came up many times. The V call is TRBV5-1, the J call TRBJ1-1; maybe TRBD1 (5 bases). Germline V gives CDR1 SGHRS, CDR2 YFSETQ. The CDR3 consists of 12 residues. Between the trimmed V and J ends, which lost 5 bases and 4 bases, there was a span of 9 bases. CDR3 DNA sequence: TGCGCCAGCAGGGAGGGGAGCACTGAAGCTTTCTTT. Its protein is CASREGSTEAFF.

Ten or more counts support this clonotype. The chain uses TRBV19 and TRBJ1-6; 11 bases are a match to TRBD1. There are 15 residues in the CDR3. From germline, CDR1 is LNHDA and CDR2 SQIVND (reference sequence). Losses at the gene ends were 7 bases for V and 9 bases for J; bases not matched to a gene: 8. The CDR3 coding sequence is TGTGCCAGTACCCCCGGACAGGGGGCATTTTCACCCCTCCACTTT. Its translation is CASTPGQGAFSPLHF.

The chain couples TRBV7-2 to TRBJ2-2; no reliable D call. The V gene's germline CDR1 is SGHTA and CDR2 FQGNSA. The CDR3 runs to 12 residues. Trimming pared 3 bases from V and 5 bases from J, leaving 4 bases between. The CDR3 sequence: CASSFRTGELFF. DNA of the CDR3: TGTGCCAGCAGCTTCAGAACCGGGGAGCTGTTTTTT.

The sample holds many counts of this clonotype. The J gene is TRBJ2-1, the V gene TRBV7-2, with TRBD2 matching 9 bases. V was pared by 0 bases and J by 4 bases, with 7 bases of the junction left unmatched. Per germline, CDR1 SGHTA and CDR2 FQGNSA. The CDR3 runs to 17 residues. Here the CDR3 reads CASSLAISGGQYNEQFF. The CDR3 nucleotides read TGTGCCAGCAGCTTAGCGATTAGCGGGGGACAGTACAATGAGCAGTTCTTC.

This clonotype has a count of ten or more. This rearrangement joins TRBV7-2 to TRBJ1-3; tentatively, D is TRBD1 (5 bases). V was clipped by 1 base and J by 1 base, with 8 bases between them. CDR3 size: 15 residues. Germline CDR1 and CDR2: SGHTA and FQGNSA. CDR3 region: CASSLGQPSGNTIYF. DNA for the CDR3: TGTGCCAGCAGCTTAGGACAGCCATCTGGAAACACCATATATTTT.